Below, 20 T cell receptor beta chains from the same sample are listed, as sequenced in a study of CD8 T cells in ankylosing spondylitis (dated by TCRdb to the late 2010s). Library creation used 5' RACE. The instrument was an Illumina HiSeq 2500. TCRdb passed the public sequencing reads through fastp at Q25 and MiXCR, retaining productive beta sequences. For every CDR3 protein sequence, its rows merge into one entry that carries the most common genes and DNA. This sample lists hundreds of thousands of distinct CDR3 sequences; 20% to 25% were detected once. The ten largest clones take up roughly 3.6% of the sample. Sequencing used blood, either unsorted or a sorted T cell fraction (not recorded which). All receptors come from a female donor with ankylosing spondylitis or in good health (not recorded which).

This clonotype was counted at least ten times. This chain connects TRBV29-1 to TRBJ1-1; D uncertain. With 2 bases removed from V and 0 bases from J, the gap between germline ends came to 10 bases. In germline, CDR1 is SQVTM, CDR2 ANQGSEA. There are 14 residues in the CDR3. Written as DNA, the CDR3 is TGCAGCGTTGAATACGGTGCTATGAACACTGAAGCTTTCTTT. Translated, it gives CSVEYGAMNTEAFF.

This clonotype was seen only a few times. The rearrangement joins TRBV20-1 to TRBJ2-4; 8 nucleotides line up with TRBD2. V lost 0 bases, J lost 4 bases, and 5 bases stayed unmatched. This CDR3 region has 15 residues. Per germline, CDR1 DFQATT and CDR2 SNEGSKA (reference sequence). The CDR3 loop reads CSAREAGDGKNIQYF. As DNA, the CDR3 is TGCAGTGCTAGAGAAGCGGGAGACGGGAAAAACATTCAGTACTTC.

The CDR3 DNA reads TGCGCCAGCAGCTTCACAGGGGTTGGTGAGCAGTTCTTC. Its translation: CASSFTGVGEQFF. This sequence joins TRBV5-1 and TRBJ2-1; 7 bases line up with TRBD1. The germline CDR1 and CDR2 sequences are SGHRS and YFSETQ. There are 13 residues in the CDR3. Trimming at V came to 2 bases and at J to 9 bases, leaving 5 bases not matched to a gene. The entire variable domain, with the rest obtained from reference TRBV5-1 and TRBJ2-1, is as follows: KAGVTQTPRYLIKTRGQQVTLSCSPISGHRSVSWYQQTPGQGLQFLFEYFSETQRNKGNFPGRFSGRQFSNSRSEMNVSTLELGDSALYLCASSFTGVGEQFFGPGTRLTVL.

The table lists this clonotype with a few counts. CDR3: CASSQRVWGDGQPQHF. The CDR3 DNA reads as TGTGCCAGCAGTCAGCGGGTTTGGGGGGATGGACAGCCCCAGCATTTT. This chain joins TRBV12-3 or TRBV12-4 and TRBJ1-5, with a tentative D call TRBD1 (5 bases). Trimming pared 5 bases from V and 7 bases from J, leaving 21 bases between. This CDR3 has 16 residues.

This clonotype turned up a few times. V usage is TRBV20-1 and J usage is TRBJ2-7, with a tentative D call TRBD2 (5 bases). The V end lost 6 bases, the J end lost 2 bases, and 17 bases lay between the germline ends. The CDR3 loop spans 14 amino acids. The germline CDR1 and CDR2 sequences are DFQATT and SNEGSKA (reference sequence). The CDR3: CSAAPASPTYEQYF. The CDR3 DNA sequence: TGCAGTGCGGCCCCCGCTAGCCCTACCTACGAGCAGTACTTC.

The V and J genes are TRBV12-5 and TRBJ2-6, with a weak D call TRBD2 (5 bases). Per the germline V gene, CDR1 is LGHNT and CDR2 is FRNRAP. V gave up 6 bases and J gave up 4 bases, with 13 bases separating them. The CDR3 runs to 15 residues. The CDR3 DNA reads TGTGCTAGTGGGACGGGGTTGGGGGGGGCCAACGTCCTGACTTTC. It specifies CASGTGLGGANVLTF.

A few counts support this clonotype. The rearrangement uses TRBV29-1 and TRBJ2-1, with D tentatively TRBD1 or TRBD2 (5 bases each). Germline V gene sequence: CDR1 SQVTM, CDR2 ANQGSEA. This CDR3 has 11 amino acids. Trimming left V 2 bases short and J 8 bases short, with 7 bases between. Here the CDR3 DNA reads TGCAGCGTTGAATTGGGGGATGAGCAGTTCTTC. Translation: CSVELGDEQFF.

This clonotype was observed at least ten times. The chain links TRBV29-1 to TRBJ2-7, with 7 bases fitting TRBD1. V was pared by 4 bases and J by 0 bases, with 6 bases of the junction left unmatched. CDR3 length: 14 residues. CDR1 and CDR2 from the germline V gene are SQVTM and ANQGSEA. The CDR3 sequence: CSVGAQGISYEQYF. The CDR3 DNA is TGCAGCGTTGGTGCACAGGGGATCTCCTACGAGCAGTACTTC.

This clonotype came up many times. J is TRBJ1-1 and V is TRBV20-1, with D perhaps matching TRBD1 (6 bases). CDR1 is DFQATT and CDR2 is SNEGSKA in the germline V gene (reference sequence). This CDR3 has 15 residues. V was trimmed by 6 bases and J by 3 bases, leaving 20 bases between them. The CDR3 reads CSAKPGAGVYTEAFF. DNA for the CDR3: TGCAGTGCGAAGCCAGGGGCTGGAGTGTACACTGAAGCTTTCTTT.

This clonotype was recorded at least ten times. The V gene is TRBV12-3 or TRBV12-4, the J gene TRBJ1-1, with a weak D call TRBD1 (6 bases). The CDR3 is made up of 13 amino acids. Trimming removed 7 bases at V and 5 bases at J, with 14 bases between. CDR3 region: CASNVDQGTEAFF. CDR3 DNA: TGTGCCAGCAACGTCGACCAGGGGACTGAAGCTTTCTTT.

This clonotype has a count of ten or more. This chain connects TRBV24-1 to TRBJ2-1; 7 positions agree with TRBD2. Germline V lookup: CDR1 KGHDR, CDR2 SFDVKD. This CDR3 is 14 amino acids long. The V segment lost 7 bases and the J segment 7 bases; nucleotides outside the gene matches: 9. CDR3 residues: CATRGAGRQNEQFF. The CDR3 region has the DNA TGTGCCACCAGGGGAGCGGGAAGACAAAATGAGCAGTTCTTC.

In its sample, this clonotype was seen many times. The chain couples TRBV29-1 to TRBJ1-1; TRBD1 is a possible D gene (5 bases). Germline loops: CDR1 SQVTM, CDR2 ANQGSEA. V lost 7 bases and J 4 bases, leaving 13 bases between the germline ends. This CDR3 comprises 12 residues. For the CDR3, the DNA is TGCAGCGCCGGACGGGGGAGCACTGAAGCTTTCTTT. Its translation is CSAGRGSTEAFF.

This clonotype was detected a few times. The chain links TRBV6-2 or TRBV6-3 to TRBJ2-4; 15 bases align to TRBD2. V gave up 6 bases and J gave up 4 bases; unmatched junction bases: 10. The CDR3 is made up of 18 amino acids. The germline V gene encodes CDR1 MNHEY and CDR2 SVGEGT. CDR3 protein: CASSFIRGLAGGKNIQYF. The CDR3 coding sequence is TGTGCCAGCAGCTTCATACGAGGACTAGCGGGAGGGAAAAACATTCAGTACTTC.

This clonotype was observed a handful of times. The V gene is TRBV12-3 or TRBV12-4, the J gene TRBJ2-4; possibly TRBD1 for D (6 bases). Trimming took off 4 bases at V and 0 bases at J, with 25 bases between the two ends. The length of the CDR3 is 20 residues. The CDR3 region has the DNA TGTGCCAGCAGTTCCCCCGGGACACGGGTCGATCAACTAGCCAAAAACATTCAGTACTTC. Translation gives CASSSPGTRVDQLAKNIQYF.

In its sample, this clonotype was seen a few times. This chain uses TRBV3-1 with TRBJ2-2; the D gene is possibly TRBD2 (5 bases). Trimming stripped 2 bases from V and 2 bases from J, with 6 bases between. The CDR3 covers 14 residues. Germline V gene sequence: CDR1 LGHDT, CDR2 YNNKEL (reference sequence). The CDR3 region is CASSQPGNTGELFF. The CDR3 DNA reads TGTGCCAGCAGCCAACCGGGAAACACCGGGGAGCTGTTTTTT.

V and J are TRBV6-4 and TRBJ2-1, with 10 bases fitting TRBD2. The CDR3 covers 15 residues. Trimming removed 8 bases from V and 8 bases from J; junction bases left unmatched: 12. Looked up from germline, CDR1 is MRHNA and CDR2 is SNTAGT. Written as DNA, the CDR3 is TGTGCCAGCCGTGTAGAGGCTAGCGGGAGTGATGAGCAGTTCTTC. Amino acid sequence: CASRVEASGSDEQFF.

The sample holds many counts of this clonotype. The V call is TRBV21-1, the J call TRBJ2-3. TRBV21-1 is an annotated pseudogene. The CDR3 totals 19 residues. DNA for the CDR3: TGTGCCAGCACCAAATATGAGAACGGTCTGTACCTTTCCACAGATACGCAGTATTTT. Its translation is CASTKYENGLYLSTDTQYF.

This clonotype was seen a few times. The chain links TRBV10-2 to TRBJ2-3, with 10 bases matching TRBD1. The trim removed 10 bases at V and 3 bases at J, leaving 10 bases unmatched. From germline, CDR1 is WSHSY and CDR2 SAAADI. This CDR3 is built from 15 residues. This chain's CDR3 is CATLLGTGVTDTQYF. In DNA form, the CDR3 reads TGCGCCACCCTTTTAGGGACAGGGGTAACAGATACGCAGTATTTT.

This clonotype was observed at least ten times. The rearrangement joins TRBV4-3 to TRBJ2-7, with D possibly being TRBD1 (6 bases). This CDR3 has 13 residues. In germline, CDR1 is LGHNA, CDR2 YSLEER. Trimming pared 4 bases from V and 7 bases from J, leaving 14 bases between. The CDR3 loop is CASSPGHRSEQYF. The CDR3 nucleotides read TGCGCCAGCAGCCCGGGACACCGTTCAGAGCAGTACTTC.

The V and J genes are TRBV25-1 and TRBJ2-1; a weak D match, TRBD1 (5 bases). This CDR3 comprises 14 residues. With 6 bases removed from V and 0 bases from J, the gap between germline ends came to 9 bases. CDR1 is MGHDK, CDR2 SYGVNS, per germline. The CDR3 DNA sequence: TGTGCCAGCAGCACAAGGGGCTCCTACAATGAGCAGTTCTTC. Protein: CASSTRGSYNEQFF.